This TCR beta chain is from a study of cytotoxic CD8 clonotypes in ibrutinib-treated CLL. Study results and caveats: Clonality measured at baseline exceeded age-matched healthy donors, tracking circulating CD8+ T-cell counts. The clonality rise at ibrutinib response reflected private clonotype expansion.

To note about this clone: The antigen remains undetermined.

Depth targeted 1 in 200,000 to 1 in 1 million T cells, averaging approximately 9.9x coverage per clonotype. Data came from immunoSEQ multiplex PCR; TCRdb stores just in-frame clones and leaves some out. The sample has over 120,000 clones, around three quarters seen once. The source was PBMCs, collected after 12 months of ibrutinib treatment. This TCR was sampled from a human donor with chronic lymphocytic leukemia.

The DNA for the CDR3 is TGTGCCAGCAGCTTAGGAAGACGTACCCAAGAGACCCAGTACTTC. It yields the protein CASSLGRRTQETQYF. V gene TRBV7-9 combines with J gene TRBJ2-5; no definite D call. The CDR3 totals 15 residues. V lost 1 base and J 1 base, leaving 10 bases between the germline ends. Germline V gene sequence: CDR1 SEHNR, CDR2 FQNEAQ (reference sequence).